This entry describes one T cell receptor (beta chain). The sample comes from a study of T cell responses to AZD1222 COVID-19 vaccine. The V gene lost 1 base and the J gene lost 12 bases, with 9 bases spanning the gap. The CDR3 contains 11 residues. Per germline, CDR1 DFQATT and CDR2 SNEGSKA (reference sequence). Profiling relied on immunoSEQ multiplex PCR, and the TCRdb table lists in-frame clones only, not all of them. The data show over 130,000 clones, approximately 90% seen once. This TCR came from an adult who received the AZD1222 COVID-19 vaccine. The starting material was peripheral blood, obtained 28 days after the second AZD1222 dose. The J gene is TRBJ1-4, the V gene TRBV20-1; maybe TRBD1 (5 bases). The chain's CDR3 is CSARGGRELFF. The CDR3 bases are TGCAGTGCTAGAGGAGGCAGGGAACTGTTTTTT.